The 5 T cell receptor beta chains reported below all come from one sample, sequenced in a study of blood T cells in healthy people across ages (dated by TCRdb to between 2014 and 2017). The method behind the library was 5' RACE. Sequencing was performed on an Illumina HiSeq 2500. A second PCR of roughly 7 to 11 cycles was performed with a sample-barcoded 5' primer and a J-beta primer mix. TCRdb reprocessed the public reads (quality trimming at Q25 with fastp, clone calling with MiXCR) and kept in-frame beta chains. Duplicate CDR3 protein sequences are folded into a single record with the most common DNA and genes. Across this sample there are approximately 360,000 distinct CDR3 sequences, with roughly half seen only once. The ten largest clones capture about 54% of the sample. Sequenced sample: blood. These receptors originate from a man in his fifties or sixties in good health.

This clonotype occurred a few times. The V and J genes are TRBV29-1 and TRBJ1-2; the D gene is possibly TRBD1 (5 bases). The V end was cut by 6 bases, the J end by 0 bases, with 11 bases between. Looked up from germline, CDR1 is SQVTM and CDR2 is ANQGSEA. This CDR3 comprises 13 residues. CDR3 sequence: CSVPGTPNYGYTF. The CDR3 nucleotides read TGCAGCGTCCCTGGGACGCCTAACTATGGCTACACCTTC. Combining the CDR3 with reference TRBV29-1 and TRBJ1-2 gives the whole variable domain SAVISQKPSRDICQRGTSLTIQCQVDSQVTMMFWYRQQPGQSLTLIATANQGSEATYESGFVIDKFPISRPNLTFSTLTVSNMSPEDSSIYLCSVPGTPNYGYTFGSGTRLTVV.

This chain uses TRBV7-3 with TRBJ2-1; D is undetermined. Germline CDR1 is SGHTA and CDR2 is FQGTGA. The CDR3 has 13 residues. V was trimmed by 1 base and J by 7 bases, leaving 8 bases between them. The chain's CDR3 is CASSLIAENEQFF. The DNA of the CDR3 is TGTGCCAGCAGCTTAATAGCCGAAAATGAGCAGTTCTTC.

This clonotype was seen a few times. CDR3 residues: CAWSVNPLSYEQYF. DNA for the CDR3: TGTGCCTGGAGTGTTAACCCTCTCTCCTACGAGCAGTACTTC. This chain uses TRBV30 with TRBJ2-7; D gene uncertain. The CDR3 spans 14 residues. The germline V and J ends were trimmed by 0 bases and 0 bases, with 9 bases remaining between them. The germline V gene has CDR1 GTSNPN and CDR2 SVGIG (reference sequence).

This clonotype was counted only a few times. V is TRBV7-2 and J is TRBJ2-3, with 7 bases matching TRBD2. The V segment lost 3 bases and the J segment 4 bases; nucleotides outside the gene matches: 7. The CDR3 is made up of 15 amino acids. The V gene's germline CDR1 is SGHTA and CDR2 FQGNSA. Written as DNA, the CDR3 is TGTGCCAGCAGCTTCGACGTAGCGGGCGCAGATACGCAGTATTTT. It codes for CASSFDVAGADTQYF.

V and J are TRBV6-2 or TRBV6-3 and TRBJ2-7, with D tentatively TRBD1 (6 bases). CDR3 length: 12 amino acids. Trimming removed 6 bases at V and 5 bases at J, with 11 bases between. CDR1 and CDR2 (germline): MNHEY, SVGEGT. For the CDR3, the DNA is TGTGCCAGCAGGTCAACAGGGAACGAGCAGTACTTC. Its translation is CASRSTGNEQYF.